This T cell receptor beta chain derives from a study of tumor-infiltrating lymphocytes in localized non-small cell lung cancer. Libraries were prepared by immunoSEQ multiplex PCR; TCRdb keeps only in-frame clonotypes and omits some of them. Of 15,000 to 20,000 clones listed, about 69% are singletons. Whole-study findings and limits: T-cell fraction did not differ between immunotypes IM1 and IM2.

A single count supports this clone. The antigen is undetermined. The sample was lung tumor tissue. This sequence originates from a human donor with non-small cell lung cancer.

CDR3 nucleotide sequence: TGTGCCAGCTCACCATCGTCCGGGACAGGGAACAATGAGCAGTTCTTC. It codes for CASSPSSGTGNNEQFF. This chain uses TRBV18 with TRBJ2-1, with 9 positions matching TRBD1. The junction had 7 bases not matched to a gene; V was cut back by 2 bases and J by 5 bases. The CDR3 has 16 amino acids. CDR1 is KGHSH, CDR2 LQKENI, per germline.